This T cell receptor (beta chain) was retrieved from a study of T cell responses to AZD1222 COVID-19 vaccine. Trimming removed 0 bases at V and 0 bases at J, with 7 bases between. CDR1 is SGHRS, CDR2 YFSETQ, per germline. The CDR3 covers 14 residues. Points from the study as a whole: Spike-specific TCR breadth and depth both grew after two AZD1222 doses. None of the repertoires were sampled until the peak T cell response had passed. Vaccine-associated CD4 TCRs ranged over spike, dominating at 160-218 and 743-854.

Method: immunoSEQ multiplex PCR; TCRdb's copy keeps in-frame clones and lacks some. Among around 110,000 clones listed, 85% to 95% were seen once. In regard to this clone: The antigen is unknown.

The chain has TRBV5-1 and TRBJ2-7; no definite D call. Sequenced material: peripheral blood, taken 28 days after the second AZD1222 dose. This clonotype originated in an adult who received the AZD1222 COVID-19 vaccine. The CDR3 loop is CASSLVGTSYEQYF. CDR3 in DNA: TGCGCCAGCAGCTTGGTTGGCACCTCCTACGAGCAGTACTTC.